A single sample gave rise to the 9 T cell receptor beta chains below, sequenced in a study of T cells in women clearing cervical HPV infection. Clones were read by immunoSEQ multiplex PCR, and TCRdb kept only the in-frame ones, dropping some. The data include around 16,000 clones; the top ten clones carry more than 9%. Sequencing used blood buffy coat. All receptors derive from a woman aged 18-70 years with a cervical HPV16 infection that either progressed to CIN3+ or cleared (not recorded which).

The CDR3 loop is CASSSRTDYNSPLHF. Incomplete CDR3 DNA: TGTGCCAGCAGCTCACGGACAGACTATAATTCACCC. This chain links TRBV5-6 with TRBJ1-6, with D perhaps matching TRBD1 (6 bases). The DNA ends 3 residues before the CDR3 does, and the rest of the CDR3 is filled in from the germline J gene. The germline V gene has CDR1 SGHDT and CDR2 YYEEEE. The CDR3 totals 15 residues. Trimming left V 3 bases short and J 3 bases short, with 10 bases between.

The CDR3 sequence: CASSETGGRKRAEAFF. Partial CDR3 DNA: TGTGCCAGCAGTGAGACAGGGGGCCGTAAACGGGCTGAA. The V and J genes are TRBV6-1 and TRBJ1-1, with 10 positions matching TRBD1. The CDR3 extends 3 residues past the end of the read, so its final part is completed from the germline J gene. The germline CDR1 and CDR2 sequences are MNHNS and SASEGT. V trimming: 3 bases; J trimming: 6 bases; junction bases outside the gene matches: 10. This CDR3 is 16 amino acids long.

On this clone itself: From the germline J gene comes the end of the CDR3, since the read stops 3 residues before it. This chain connects TRBV6-2 or TRBV6-3 to TRBJ2-2; 10 bases map to TRBD1. CDR3 size: 17 residues. The germline CDR1 and CDR2 sequences are MNHEY and SVGEGT. V trimming: 7 bases; J trimming: 4 bases; junction bases outside the gene matches: 12. The CDR3 sequence is CASKPREGQGSTGELFF. CDR3 DNA (partial): TGTGCCAGCAAACCGCGAGAGGGACAGGGGAGCACCGGGGAG.

About this clone: The read ends 3 residues early relative to the CDR3; the germline J gene fills the gap. The genes are TRBV18 and TRBJ1-2; tentatively, D is TRBD1 (5 bases). The CDR3 sequence is 14 residues long. The germline CDR1 and CDR2 sequences are KGHSH and LQKENI. V was clipped by 3 bases and J by 3 bases, with 11 bases between them. The part of the CDR3 DNA that was read is TGTGCCAGCTCACCCGGCGGGGGAGACTATGGC. Its protein product is CASSPGGGDYG. In full, the CDR3 is CASSPGGGDYGYTF.

The DNA read from the CDR3 is TGTGCCAGCGGTGGGACAGGACTGACTGAA. Translating gives CASGGTGLTE. Given in full, the CDR3 is CASGGTGLTEAFF. The chain combines TRBV6-1 with TRBJ1-1; 8 bases match TRBD1. The CDR3 goes on 3 residues after the read ends, and that part is filled in from the germline J gene. Germline assignment: CDR1 MNHNS and CDR2 SASEGT. J lost 5 bases, V lost 8 bases, and 7 bases had no gene match. CDR3 length equals 13 residues.

Comments on this clone: The CDR3 end is not reached by the read, which stops 3 residues before it; the germline J gene fills it in. The V call is TRBV4-1, the J call TRBJ1-2; D is perhaps TRBD1 (6 bases). Germline V gene data show CDR1 as MGHRA and CDR2 as YSYEKL. The V and J ends lost 5 bases and 6 bases respectively, with 19 bases between them. CDR3 length equals 15 residues. This CDR3 reads CASSNPTVQGHGYTF. The DNA read from the CDR3 is TGCGCCAGCAGCAACCCAACCGTGCAGGGGCATGGC.

As to this clone: A junction end diverges from the germline sequence, so it may reflect a read error. The CDR3 end is not reached by the read, which stops 3 residues before it; the germline J gene fills it in. The V and J genes are TRBV7-7 and TRBJ1-2; unclear D gene. The CDR3 length is 14 residues. The germline V gene has CDR1 SSHAT and CDR2 FNYEAQ (reference sequence). The sequenced part of the CDR3 DNA is TGTGCTAGCAGCCCGAGACTGGACTACAATGAC. It translates to CASSPRLDYND. The whole CDR3 is CASSPRLDYNDYTF.

Turning to this clone: With the read ending 3 residues before the CDR3 end, the germline J gene is used to fill in that end. J is TRBJ2-3 and V is TRBV20-1, with 7 nucleotides matching TRBD2. V trimming: 3 bases; J trimming: 2 bases; junction bases outside the gene matches: 11. The CDR3 runs 16 residues. Germline assignment: CDR1 DFQATT and CDR2 SNEGSKA (reference sequence). CDR3 protein: CSASYWGGKTTDTQYF. The DNA read from the CDR3 is TGCAGTGCTAGTTATTGGGGGGGGAAAACCACAGATACG.

As regards this clone: The CDR3 end falls 3 residues outside the read, so it is completed with the germline J gene. The chain links TRBV20-1 to TRBJ2-3; D is unclear. The length of the CDR3 is 13 residues. Germline V gene data show CDR1 as DFQATT and CDR2 as SNEGSKA (reference sequence). V was trimmed by 2 bases and J by 4 bases, leaving 10 bases between them. The CDR3 bases that were read are TGCAGTGCTAGACTATCTACCTCAGATACG. It yields the protein CSARLSTSDT. The whole CDR3 protein is CSARLSTSDTQYF.